This TCR beta chain was sequenced for a study of shared clonotypes between healthy human individuals. Measured with immunoSEQ multiplex PCR; TCRdb has only the in-frame clones, and not every one. The sample lists around 690,000 clones, roughly 91% occurring once. J lost 6 bases, V lost 4 bases, and 8 bases had no gene match. CDR3 length: 14 residues. The germline V gene has CDR1 MNHEY and CDR2 SMNVEV (reference sequence). The chain has TRBV27 and TRBJ1-1; 7 nucleotides agree with TRBD1. Material for sequencing was memory CD8+ T cells from PBMCs. Subset: CD45RO+ cells pooled with CCR7-negative TemRA cells. This receptor was taken from a man between 18 and 29 years old in good health. Some clones in this sample may be carry-over from other donors' samples. This CDR3 reads CASSSFDRAAEAFF. In DNA form, the CDR3 reads TGTGCCAGCAGTTCCTTCGACAGGGCCGCTGAAGCTTTCTTT.